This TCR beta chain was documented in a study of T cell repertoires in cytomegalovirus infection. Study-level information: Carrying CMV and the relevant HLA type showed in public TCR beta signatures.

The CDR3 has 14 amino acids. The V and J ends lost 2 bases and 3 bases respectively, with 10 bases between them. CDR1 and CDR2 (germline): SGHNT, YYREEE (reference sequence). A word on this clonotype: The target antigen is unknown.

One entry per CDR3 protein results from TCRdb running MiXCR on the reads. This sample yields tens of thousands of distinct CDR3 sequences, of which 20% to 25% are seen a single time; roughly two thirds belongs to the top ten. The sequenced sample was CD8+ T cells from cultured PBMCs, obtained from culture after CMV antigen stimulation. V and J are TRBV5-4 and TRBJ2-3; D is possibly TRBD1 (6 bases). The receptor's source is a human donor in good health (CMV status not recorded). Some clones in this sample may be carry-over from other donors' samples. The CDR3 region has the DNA TGTGCCAGCAGCTTTAGCAGGGGAACAGATACGCAGTATTTT. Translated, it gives CASSFSRGTDTQYF.